The clone carrying this T cell receptor (beta chain) has only a few counts. Its antigen remains unknown. The data were obtained in a study of blood T cells in healthy people across ages. Study in general: The template switching approach captured approximately one barcoded beta molecule for every two T cells.

It was with a sample-barcoded 5' primer and a J-beta primer mix that a second PCR of roughly 7 to 12 cycles was run. TCRdb used MiXCR to reprocess the 5' RACE reads, holding one entry per CDR3 protein. The sample consists of 1.8 million or so distinct CDR3 sequences, around 40% of them appearing once. General study results and limits: What prevented conclusive comparison of naive and antigen-experienced cells was that PBMCs were unsorted.

Healthy individuals of Caucasian origin from Russia, aged roughly 6 to 95, served as donors. Researchers report isolating at least 7 million PBMCs per sample. There are 12 residues in the CDR3. V gave up 4 bases and J gave up 9 bases; unmatched junction bases: 3. Germline V gene lookup returns CDR1 MNHEY and CDR2 SVGEGT. Sequenced: blood. The TCR comes from a human donor in good health. V is TRBV6-2 or TRBV6-3 and J is TRBJ2-1, with TRBD1 matching 7 bases. CDR3 DNA: TGTGCCAGCAGTTGGGACAGTGGTGAGCAGTTCTTC. It encodes CASSWDSGEQFF.